These 16 T cell receptor beta chains were all obtained from the same sample, sequenced in a study of blood T cell repertoires in COVID-19. Sequenced by immunoSEQ multiplex PCR; TCRdb stores in-frame clones only, minus some. The repertoire holds tens of thousands of clones, roughly 90% seen once, with about 3% in the top ten. Sequenced sample: peripheral blood. These receptors were taken from a human donor in a cohort sampled during active COVID-19.

The chain has TRBV6-5 and TRBJ2-5; D gene ambiguous. Germline CDR1 is MNHEY and CDR2 is SVGAGI. The CDR3 covers 16 residues. With 2 bases removed from V and 4 bases from J, the gap between germline ends came to 17 bases. As DNA, the CDR3 is TGTGCCAGCAGTTACGGCCCCGTCGATCCCCGAGAGACCCAGTACTTC. Protein sequence: CASSYGPVDPRETQYF.

V and J are TRBV7-3 and TRBJ2-5; TRBD2 aligns across 7 bases. CDR1 is SGHTA and CDR2 is FQGTGA in the germline V gene. The CDR3 runs 16 residues. Losses at the gene ends were 2 bases for V and 1 base for J; bases not matched to a gene: 7. The DNA for the CDR3 is TGTGCCAGCAGCTTAGGCCTAGCGGCGGCCCAAGAGACCCAGTACTTC. This translates into CASSLGLAAAQETQYF.

The genes are TRBV5-4 and TRBJ2-3; 9 bases are shared with TRBD2. This CDR3 is 15 amino acids long. CDR1 SGHNT and CDR2 YYREEE come from the germline V gene (reference sequence). V gave up 4 bases and J gave up 2 bases; unmatched junction bases: 5. The CDR3 DNA sequence: TGTGCCAGCAGCCCAAGGACTAGCGCCACAGATACGCAGTATTTT. Translation gives CASSPRTSATDTQYF.

The CDR3 DNA sequence: TGTGCCAGCAGCTTAGAGTCGGGAAGGGGGTACAATGAGCAGTTCTTC. This sequence encodes CASSLESGRGYNEQFF. V and J are TRBV11-1 and TRBJ2-1, with D tentatively TRBD1 (6 bases). Germline V CDR1 and CDR2: SGHAT, FQDESV (reference sequence). The ends were cut back, 1 base at V and 4 bases at J, with 14 bases in the middle. The CDR3 is 16 residues long.

The rearrangement joins TRBV5-1 to TRBJ2-1; 15 bases map to TRBD2. Per the germline V gene, CDR1 is SGHRS and CDR2 is YFSETQ. The CDR3 consists of 18 residues. After removal of 0 bases from V and 0 bases from J, the junction contained 1 base not matched to a gene. CDR3 sequence: CASSLGTSGRASYNEQFF. CDR3 in DNA: TGCGCCAGCAGCTTGGGGACTAGCGGGAGGGCCTCCTACAATGAGCAGTTCTTC.

The genes are TRBV6-5 and TRBJ1-5; tentatively, D is TRBD1 (5 bases). V was cut by 5 bases and J by 4 bases, with 15 bases left in between. This CDR3 region has 15 residues. The germline V gene has CDR1 MNHEY and CDR2 SVGAGI. The CDR3 here is CASSHGGGENQPQHF. CDR3 DNA: TGTGCCAGCAGTCACGGCGGGGGGGAGAATCAGCCCCAGCATTTT.

The chain employs TRBV6-1 and TRBJ2-7, with a tentative D call TRBD2 (6 bases). V lost 2 bases and J 3 bases, leaving 14 bases between the germline ends. The CDR3 consists of 15 residues. Germline loops: CDR1 MNHNS, CDR2 SASEGT. CDR3 in amino acids: CASSEWGDKGYEQYF. The CDR3, as DNA: TGTGCCAGCAGTGAATGGGGGGATAAGGGCTACGAGCAGTACTTC.

V gene TRBV24-1 combines with J gene TRBJ2-4, with 9 bases matching TRBD1. Unmatched junction bases numbered 4, after V lost 4 bases and J lost 7 bases. The CDR3 contains 14 residues. Germline assignment: CDR1 KGHDR and CDR2 SFDVKD. The CDR3 DNA sequence: TGTGCCACCAGTGACCGTGGACAGGGGAACATTCAGTACTTC. Protein sequence: CATSDRGQGNIQYF.

This clone was counted a single time. This chain uses TRBV18 with TRBJ2-1; 11 nucleotides match TRBD2. Germline V gene lookup returns CDR1 KGHSH and CDR2 LQKENI. The CDR3 is made up of 17 amino acids. V was pared by 3 bases and J by 8 bases, with 12 bases of the junction left unmatched. The CDR3 loop is CASSPEIVAGGNDEQFF. DNA of the CDR3: TGTGCCAGCTCACCTGAAATAGTAGCGGGAGGGAACGATGAGCAGTTCTTC. The complete variable domain, with remaining parts taken from reference TRBV18 and TRBJ2-1, reads NAGVMQNPRHLVRRRGQEARLRCSPMKGHSHVYWYRQLPEEGLKFMVYLQKENIIDESGMPKERFSAEFPKEGPSILRIQQVVRGDSAAYFCASSPEIVAGGNDEQFFGPGTRLTVL.

V is TRBV4-2 and J is TRBJ2-2; a weak D match, TRBD2 (6 bases). Germline V gene data show CDR1 as LGHNA and CDR2 as YNFKEQ. V lost 0 bases to trimming and J lost 0 bases, with 8 bases between them. The CDR3 extends over 16 amino acids. CDR3: CASSQEDYTNTGELFF. The CDR3 DNA reads as TGTGCCAGCAGCCAAGAGGACTATACGAACACCGGGGAGCTGTTTTTT.

The CDR3 spells CASCSGTYTDTQYF. In nucleotides, the CDR3 is TGCGCCAGCTGTAGCGGGACCTACACAGATACGCAGTATTTT. V usage is TRBV5-1 and J usage is TRBJ2-3; 8 bases are shared with TRBD2. Germline CDR1 reads SGHRS; CDR2 reads YFSETQ. The J segment lost 2 bases and the V segment lost 7 bases, leaving 6 bases of the junction unmatched. This CDR3 is 14 amino acids long.

This chain uses TRBV6-6 with TRBJ1-1; D is perhaps TRBD1 (6 bases). The CDR3 extends over 12 amino acids. Germline V gene sequence: CDR1 MNHNY, CDR2 SVGAGI (reference sequence). V was clipped by 7 bases and J by 7 bases, with 13 bases between them. Here the CDR3 DNA reads TGTGCCAGCAAACGACAGGACCTTGAAGCTTTCTTT. Encoded protein: CASKRQDLEAFF.

The chain joins TRBV7-3 to TRBJ2-1, with a tentative D call TRBD1 (5 bases). Per the germline V gene, CDR1 is SGHTA and CDR2 is FQGTGA. V lost 5 bases and J 5 bases, leaving 10 bases between the germline ends. This CDR3 contains 13 residues. DNA for the CDR3: TGTGCCAGCAGCCCAGGGCCCGACAATGAGCAGTTCTTC. This sequence encodes CASSPGPDNEQFF.

The chain uses TRBV4-1 and TRBJ2-5; D uncertain. Trimming stripped 0 bases from V and 5 bases from J, with 10 bases between. The CDR3 contains 14 residues. Germline V gives CDR1 MGHRA, CDR2 YSYEKL. Written as DNA, the CDR3 is TGCGCCAGCAGCCAAGAATCTAGGTTTGAGACCCAGTACTTC. This encodes CASSQESRFETQYF.

V gene TRBV5-1 combines with J gene TRBJ2-5, with 7 bases fitting TRBD2. Germline values: CDR1 SGHRS, CDR2 YFSETQ. V was clipped by 3 bases and J by 4 bases; unmatched bases: 0. The CDR3 is made up of 12 amino acids. The CDR3 loop reads CASSSGGETQYF. CDR3 DNA: TGCGCCAGCAGCTCGGGGGGAGAGACCCAGTACTTC.

This chain joins TRBV7-8 and TRBJ1-2; D gene ambiguous. The length of the CDR3 is 15 residues. Germline V lookup: CDR1 SGHVS, CDR2 FQNEAQ. Trimming pared 4 bases from V and 3 bases from J, leaving 15 bases between. The CDR3 is CASSSQDGVHYGYTF. The CDR3 DNA sequence: TGTGCCAGCAGCTCGCAAGACGGAGTCCACTATGGCTACACCTTC.